This T cell receptor beta chain was sequenced in a study of Graves' ophthalmopathy and Graves' hyperthyroidism. For repertoire sequencing, the TCR beta CDR3 regions were amplified from RNA transcripts. Investigators did first-round RT-PCR with HTBI primers, then second-round multiplex PCR. TCRdb fed the multiplex PCR reads into MiXCR, producing one record per CDR3 protein. Of some 370,000 distinct CDR3 sequences detected, about 17% appear once; the ten largest clones hold 2% to 2.5%. This clonotype has at least ten counts. Germline CDR1 and CDR2: DFQATT and SNEGSKA (reference sequence). With 1 base clipped from V and 4 bases from J, the junction kept 4 bases outside the gene matches. The CDR3 contains 15 residues.

Sequencing was performed on peripheral blood. The origin of this receptor is an adult woman with stable Graves' hyperthyroidism. The chain recombines TRBV20-1 with TRBJ2-7; 13 nucleotides agree with TRBD2. CDR3 region: CSARVPGLAGYEQYF. CDR3 coding DNA: TGCAGTGCTAGAGTGCCGGGACTAGCGGGATACGAGCAGTACTTC.